Shown below are 16 T cell receptor beta chains from a single sample sequenced in a study of cytomegalovirus exposure and HLA in healthy donors. The PCR ran on 60 Vbeta and 13 Jbeta primers. Repertoires were generated with immunoSEQ multiplex PCR, while TCRdb's copy carries only in-frame clones and drops some. Among about 93,000 clones listed, around four fifths were seen once. The sample was PBMCs. The source of these receptors is a woman between 40 and 55 years old in good health and CMV-seronegative.

This clone showed up just a few times. This rearrangement joins TRBV19 to TRBJ1-1; the D is unclear. V was cut by 5 bases and J by 5 bases, with 12 bases left in between. Germline V lookup: CDR1 LNHDA, CDR2 SQIVND (reference sequence). There are 13 residues in the CDR3. This CDR3 is CASSPVGETEAFF. The CDR3 nucleotides read TGTGCCAGTAGTCCCGTCGGGGAAACTGAAGCTTTCTTT.

This clone appeared a few times. The chain has TRBV5-6 and TRBJ2-2, with 9 bases that match TRBD2. Trimming took 1 base from V and 1 from J; bases not matched to a gene: 8. This CDR3 has 18 amino acids. CDR1 SGHDT and CDR2 YYEEEE come from the germline V gene. The CDR3 sequence is CASSLRLAGLVNTGELFF. For the CDR3, the DNA is TGTGCCAGCAGCTTGCGTCTAGCGGGATTAGTGAACACCGGGGAGCTGTTTTTT.

V usage is TRBV4-3 and J usage is TRBJ2-6; 9 bases map to TRBD1. J gave up 3 bases and V 4 bases, and 13 bases lay outside the gene matches. The CDR3 loop spans 19 amino acids. From germline, CDR1 is LGHNA and CDR2 YSLEER. Here the CDR3 DNA reads TGCGCCAGCAGCCTGTCCCCCCCAACAGGGGGCGTTGGGGCCAACGTCCTGACTTTC. Translating gives CASSLSPPTGGVGANVLTF.

Here the CDR3 DNA reads TGTGCCACCAGCAGAGAGGGGGCAAGTCAGCCCCAGCATTTT. Protein product: CATSREGASQPQHF. V usage is TRBV15 and J usage is TRBJ1-5; tentative D call: TRBD1 (6 bases). Germline CDR1 LNHNV, CDR2 YYDKDF (reference sequence). The V end was cut by 0 bases, the J end by 6 bases, with 9 bases between. The CDR3 spans 14 residues.

The chain joins TRBV14 to TRBJ2-5; 7 bases align to TRBD2. The J call is doubtful: the DNA matches TRBJ2-7 better. The germline V gene has CDR1 SGHDN and CDR2 FVKESK. The CDR3 totals 14 residues. The CDR3, as DNA: TGTGCCAGCAGCCCCGGGACTACGGTTAGCGAGCAGTACTTC. This translates into CASSPGTTVSEQYF.

The chain couples TRBV5-6 to TRBJ2-5, with D possibly matching TRBD2 (5 bases). V lost 4 bases, J lost 5 bases, and 12 bases lay in between. This CDR3 is 13 amino acids long. Germline lookup yields CDR1 SGHDT and CDR2 YYEEEE. The CDR3 nucleotides read TGTGCCAGCAGCGGATTACTAGGGGAGACCCAGTACTTC. Residues: CASSGLLGETQYF.

This clone was seen more than once but under ten times. V usage is TRBV19 and J usage is TRBJ1-1; TRBD1 matches at 8 bases. This CDR3 has 15 amino acids. CDR1 is LNHDA, CDR2 SQIVND, per germline (reference sequence). The trim removed 5 bases at V and 3 bases at J, leaving 8 bases unmatched. The CDR3 sequence: CASSPGTGDDTEAFF. DNA of the CDR3: TGTGCCAGTAGTCCTGGGACAGGTGATGACACTGAAGCTTTCTTT.

The CDR3 coding sequence is TGTGCCAGCAGCGCGGGGACTACTCCATCGAATGAGCAGTTCTTC. It yields the protein CASSAGTTPSNEQFF. This chain joins TRBV5-8 and TRBJ2-1; 7 bases map to TRBD2. CDR1 SGHTS and CDR2 YDEGEE come from the germline V gene. The CDR3 has 15 amino acids. V lost 4 bases and J lost 7; bases outside the gene matches: 11.

This sequence joins TRBV27 and TRBJ2-3; D remains unclear. The CDR3 is made up of 11 amino acids. Looked up from germline, CDR1 is MNHEY and CDR2 is SMNVEV (reference sequence). Trimming took 3 bases from V and 7 from J, leaving 5 bases between them. CDR3 loop: CASSFLNTQYF. Here the CDR3 DNA reads TGTGCCAGCAGTTTTCTTAATACGCAGTATTTT.

The count of this clone is one. The V gene is TRBV27, the J gene TRBJ2-1, with 9 bases identical to TRBD1. The CDR3 is made up of 15 amino acids. Germline lookup yields CDR1 MNHEY and CDR2 SMNVEV (reference sequence). J gave up 8 bases and V 5 bases, and 10 bases lay outside the gene matches. CDR3 DNA sequence: TGTGCCAGCAGTAGTACGGGGACAGGGCTCCATGAGCAGTTCTTC. Translation gives CASSSTGTGLHEQFF.

This chain's CDR3 is CASSEGQALGGPQHF. As DNA, the CDR3 is TGTGCCAGTAGTGAGGGACAGGCCTTAGGTGGACCCCAGCATTTT. J is TRBJ1-5 and V is TRBV19, with 8 bases lining up with TRBD1. Per the germline V gene, CDR1 is LNHDA and CDR2 is SQIVND (reference sequence). V shed 5 bases and J 10 bases; nucleotides not matched to a gene: 13. The length of the CDR3 is 15 residues.

This sequence joins TRBV5-6 and TRBJ2-2; D may be TRBD2 (6 bases). The V gene lost 1 base and the J gene lost 2 bases, with 15 bases spanning the gap. Per the germline V gene, CDR1 is SGHDT and CDR2 is YYEEEE. This CDR3 contains 17 residues. This chain's CDR3 is CASSLYEGTPNTGELFF. Written as DNA, the CDR3 is TGTGCCAGCAGCTTGTATGAAGGGACTCCAAACACCGGGGAGCTGTTTTTT.

The chain joins TRBV19 to TRBJ1-1, with 8 bases that match TRBD1. The junction had 6 bases not matched to a gene; V was cut back by 5 bases and J by 1 base. Germline V gene lookup returns CDR1 LNHDA and CDR2 SQIVND (reference sequence). The CDR3 loop spans 15 amino acids. The CDR3 nucleotides are TGTGCCAGTAGTTTGGAGACAGGGGCGAACACTGAAGCTTTCTTT. Its translation is CASSLETGANTEAFF.

The sample holds one count of this clone. The V call is TRBV27, the J call TRBJ1-4, with D maybe TRBD1 (5 bases). Germline CDR1 is MNHEY and CDR2 is SMNVEV (reference sequence). The CDR3 is 13 amino acids. V gave up 5 bases and J gave up 8 bases, with 12 bases separating them. The CDR3 DNA reads as TGTGCCAGCAGTAAAAGGCGGGGGGAAAAACTGTTTTTT. It yields the protein CASSKRRGEKLFF.

The V call is TRBV7-2, the J call TRBJ1-5; the D gene is possibly TRBD1 (5 bases). V lost 5 bases, J lost 5 bases, and 13 bases lay in between. Germline-derived CDR1 and CDR2 are SGHTA and FQGNSA. The CDR3 extends over 14 amino acids. CDR3 DNA sequence: TGTGCCAGCAGCCCCTGGGTAGGGGATCAGCCCCAGCATTTT. Protein product: CASSPWVGDQPQHF. Full variable domain (outside the CDR3, taken from reference TRBV7-2 and TRBJ1-5): GAGVSQSPSNKVTEKGKDVELRCDPISGHTALYWYRQSLGQGLEFLIYFQGNSAPDKSGLPSDRFSAERTGGSVSTLTIQRTQQEDSAVYLCASSPWVGDQPQHFGDGTRLSIL.

The V gene is TRBV28, the J gene TRBJ2-7; maybe TRBD1 (7 bases). V was clipped by 6 bases and J by 1 base, with 13 bases between them. The germline V gene has CDR1 MDHEN and CDR2 SYDVKM. This CDR3 has 14 residues. DNA for the CDR3: TGTGCCAGCAGCGTCAGGGGGGAATCCTACGAGCAGTACTTC. Encoded protein: CASSVRGESYEQYF.